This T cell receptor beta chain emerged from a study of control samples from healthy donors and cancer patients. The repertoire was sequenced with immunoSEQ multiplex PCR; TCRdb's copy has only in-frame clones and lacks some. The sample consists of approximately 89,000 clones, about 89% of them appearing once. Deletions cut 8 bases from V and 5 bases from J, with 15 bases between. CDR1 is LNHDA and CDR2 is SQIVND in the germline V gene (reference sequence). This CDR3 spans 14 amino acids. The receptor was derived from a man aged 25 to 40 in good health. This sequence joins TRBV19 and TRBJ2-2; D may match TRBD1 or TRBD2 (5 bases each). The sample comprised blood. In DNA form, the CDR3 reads TGTGCCAGTCAACGGGACGCAGGGACCGGGGAGCTGTTTTTT. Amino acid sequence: CASQRDAGTGELFF. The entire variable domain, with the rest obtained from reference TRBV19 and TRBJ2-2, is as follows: DGGITQSPKYLFRKEGQNVTLSCEQNLNHDAMYWYRQDPGQGLRLIYYSQIVNDFQKGDIAEGYSVSREKKESFPLTVTSAQKNPTAFYLCASQRDAGTGELFFGEGSRLTVL.